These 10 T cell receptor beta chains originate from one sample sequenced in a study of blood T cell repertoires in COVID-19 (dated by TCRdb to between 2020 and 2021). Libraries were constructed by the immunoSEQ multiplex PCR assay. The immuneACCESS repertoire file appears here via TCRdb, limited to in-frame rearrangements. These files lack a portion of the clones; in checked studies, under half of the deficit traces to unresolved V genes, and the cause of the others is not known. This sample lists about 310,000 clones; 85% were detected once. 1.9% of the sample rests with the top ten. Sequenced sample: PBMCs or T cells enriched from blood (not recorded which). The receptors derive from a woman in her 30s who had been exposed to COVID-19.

CDR3 sequence: CASVPFGLGGEQYF. CDR3 coding DNA: TGTGCCAGCGTACCATTCGGGCTCGGGGGCGAGCAGTACTTC. The V and J genes are TRBV2 and TRBJ2-7; tentative D call: TRBD2 (6 bases). The CDR3 covers 14 residues. Germline V gives CDR1 SNHLY, CDR2 FYNNEI. The V end lost 8 bases, the J end lost 6 bases, and 20 bases lay between the germline ends. Supplemented by reference TRBV2 and TRBJ2-7, the full variable domain reads EPEVTQTPSHQVTQMGQEVILRCVPISNHLYFYWYRQILGQKVEFLVSFYNNEISEKSEIFDDQFSVERPDGSNFTLKIRSTKLEDSAMYFCASVPFGLGGEQYFGPGTRLTVT.

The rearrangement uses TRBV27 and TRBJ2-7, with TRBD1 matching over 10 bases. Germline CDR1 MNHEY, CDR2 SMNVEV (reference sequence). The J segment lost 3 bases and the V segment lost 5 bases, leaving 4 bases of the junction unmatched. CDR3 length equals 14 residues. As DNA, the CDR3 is TGTGCCAGCAGTGCCCGGGACAGGGGCTACGAGCAGTACTTC. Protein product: CASSARDRGYEQYF.

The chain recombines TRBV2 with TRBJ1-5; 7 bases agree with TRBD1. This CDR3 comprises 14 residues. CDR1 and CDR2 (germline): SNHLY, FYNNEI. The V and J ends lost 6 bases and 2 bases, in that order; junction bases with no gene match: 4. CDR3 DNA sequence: TGTGCCAGCAGGACAGGGACCGGCAATCAGCCCCAGCATTTT. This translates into CASRTGTGNQPQHF.

The CDR3 nucleotides read TGTGCCAGCAGTTTACCTCCGACAGGGTCTGGAAACACCATATATTTT. Translation gives CASSLPPTGSGNTIYF. This chain joins TRBV28 and TRBJ1-3, with 7 bases aligning to TRBD1. V lost 2 bases to trimming and J lost 1 base; unmatched junction nucleotides: 5. CDR1 is MDHEN, CDR2 SYDVKM, per germline. The CDR3 contains 16 residues.

The CDR3 nucleotides are TGTGCCAGCAGCGTAGAGGCCTCGGTAGCTGGCTACACCTTC. Translating it yields CASSVEASVAGYTF. J is TRBJ1-2 and V is TRBV9; D not resolved. V gave up 0 bases and J gave up 7 bases, with 13 bases separating them. CDR1 and CDR2 (germline): SGDLS, YYNGEE. This CDR3 region has 14 residues.

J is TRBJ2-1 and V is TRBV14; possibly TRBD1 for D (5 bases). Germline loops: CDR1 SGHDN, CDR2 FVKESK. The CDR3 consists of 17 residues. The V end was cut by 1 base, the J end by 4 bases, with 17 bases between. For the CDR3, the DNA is TGTGCCAGCAGCCAAGTAAGATTAGGGGTCGGGTACAATGAGCAGTTCTTC. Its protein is CASSQVRLGVGYNEQFF. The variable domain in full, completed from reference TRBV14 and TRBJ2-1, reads EAGVTQFPSHSVIEKGQTVTLRCDPISGHDNLYWYRRVMGKEIKFLLHFVKESKQDESGMPNNRFLAERTGGTYSTLKVQPAELEDSGVYFCASSQVRLGVGYNEQFFGPGTRLTVL.

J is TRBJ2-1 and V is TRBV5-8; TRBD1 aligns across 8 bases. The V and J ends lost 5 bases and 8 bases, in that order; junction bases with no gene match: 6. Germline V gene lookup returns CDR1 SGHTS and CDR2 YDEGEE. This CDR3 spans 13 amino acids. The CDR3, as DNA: TGTGCCAGCAGTACCGACAGGGGCGATGAGCAGTTCTTC. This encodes CASSTDRGDEQFF.

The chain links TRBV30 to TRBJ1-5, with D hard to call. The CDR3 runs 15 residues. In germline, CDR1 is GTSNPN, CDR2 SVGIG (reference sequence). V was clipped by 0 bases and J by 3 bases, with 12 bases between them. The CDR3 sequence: CAWSVKAAVNQPQHF. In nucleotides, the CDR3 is TGTGCCTGGAGTGTAAAGGCGGCAGTCAATCAGCCCCAGCATTTT.

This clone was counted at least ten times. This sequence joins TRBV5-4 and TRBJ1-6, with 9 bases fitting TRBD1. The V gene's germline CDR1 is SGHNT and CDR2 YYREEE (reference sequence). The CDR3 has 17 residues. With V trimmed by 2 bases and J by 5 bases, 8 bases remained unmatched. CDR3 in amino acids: CASSFEMGTGNNSPLHF. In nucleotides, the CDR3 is TGTGCCAGCAGCTTTGAGATGGGGACAGGGAATAATTCACCCCTCCACTTT.

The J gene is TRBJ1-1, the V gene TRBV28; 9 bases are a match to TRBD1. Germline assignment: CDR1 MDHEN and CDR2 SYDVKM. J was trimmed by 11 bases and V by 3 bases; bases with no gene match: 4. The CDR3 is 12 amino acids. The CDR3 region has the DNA TGTGCCAGCAGTTTGGGGACAGGGTGGGCTTTCTTT. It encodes CASSLGTGWAFF.